These T cell receptor beta chains were read from a single sample in a study of T cells after somatic rescue of genetic block. Here immunoSEQ multiplex PCR was the method, and the copy in TCRdb shows in-frame clones only, minus some. Among 100,000 to 120,000 clones listed, over 80% were seen once. The specimen was peripheral blood mononuclear cells (PBMCs). These receptors originate from a woman younger than 30. CDR3s include the opening cysteine and the closing phenylalanine or tryptophan. The D gene is left open where the match is weak. For some rows the clone size is stated as once, few or many, or as a class when expanded; others skip it.

J gene	CDR3 length	V gene	D gene	clone size	CDR3 DNA	CDR3 protein
TRBJ2-7	13	TRBV13	-	-	TGTGCCAGCAGCTCCGACAGCGCCTACGAGCAGTACTTC	CASSSDSAYEQYF
TRBJ2-5	15	TRBV9	-	once	TGTGCCAGCAGCGTTGCGCCTAGCAGTCGCGAGACCCAGTACTTC	CASSVAPSSRETQYF
TRBJ2-3	15	TRBV15	-	-	TGTGCCACCAGCAGACGGTCGGGGAGCACAGATACGCAGTATTTT	CATSRRSGSTDTQYF
TRBJ2-2	15	TRBV28	-	-	TGTGCCAGCAGTTTCTCGGGGAAGTACACCGGGGAGCTGTTTTTT	CASSFSGKYTGELFF
TRBJ1-2	16	TRBV4-2	TRBD1	-	TGTGCCAGCAGCCAAGATGGGACAGGGGGCGGGTATGGCTACACCTTC	CASSQDGTGGGYGYTF
TRBJ1-2	16	TRBV5-1	-	-	TGCGCCAGCAGCAATACCCAGGACTCCCGTAACTATGGCTACACCTTC	CASSNTQDSRNYGYTF
TRBJ1-4	13	TRBV28	-	-	TGTGCCAGCAGAGGTTGGGCCAATGAAAAACTGTTTTTT	CASRGWANEKLFF
TRBJ1-1	16	TRBV18	TRBD1	once	TGTGCCAGCTCACCAAGGACAGGGGAGTTGAACACTGAAGCTTTCTTT	CASSPRTGELNTEAFF
TRBJ1-2	13	TRBV5-6	TRBD1	once	TGTGCCAGCAGCGAGGACAGGGCTGGGGGCTACACCTTC	CASSEDRAGGYTF
TRBJ2-1	17	TRBV11-2	-	few	TGTGCCAGCAGTTCAGGGGGGCGGTGGCACCCAAACAATGAGCAGTTCTTC	CASSSGGRWHPNNEQFF